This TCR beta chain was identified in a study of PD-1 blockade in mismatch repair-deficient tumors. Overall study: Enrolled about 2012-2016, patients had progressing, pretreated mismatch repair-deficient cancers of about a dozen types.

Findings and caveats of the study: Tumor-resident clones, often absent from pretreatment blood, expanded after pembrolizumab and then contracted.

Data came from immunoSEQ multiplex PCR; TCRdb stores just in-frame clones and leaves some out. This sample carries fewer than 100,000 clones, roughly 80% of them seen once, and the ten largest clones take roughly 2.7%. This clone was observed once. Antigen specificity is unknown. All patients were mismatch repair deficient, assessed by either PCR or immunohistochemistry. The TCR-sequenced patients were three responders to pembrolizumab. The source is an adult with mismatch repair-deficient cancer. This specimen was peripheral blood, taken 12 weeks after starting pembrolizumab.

CDR3: CASSSKFSGGKGTYEQYF. The CDR3 coding sequence is TGTGCCAGCAGTTCGAAGTTTTCTGGCGGGAAAGGCACTTACGAGCAGTACTTC. This rearrangement joins TRBV6-9 to TRBJ2-7; D perhaps matches TRBD2 (6 bases). CDR1 is MNHGY and CDR2 is SVAAGI in the germline V gene. V lost 4 bases to trimming and J lost 4 bases, with 26 bases between them. The CDR3 contains 18 residues.